This is a list of T cell receptor beta chains from one sample in a study of cytomegalovirus exposure and HLA in healthy donors. Only in-frame clones appear in the TCRdb table, and some are missing; sequencing was by immunoSEQ multiplex PCR. The table lists more than 100,000 clones, 70% to 85% of them singletons. Sequenced input: PBMCs. The source is a human donor in good health. Each CDR3 is given with its conserved first and last residue. The order of the fields is D gene, V gene, J gene, clone size, CDR3 protein, CDR3 DNA. The D gene is left open where the match is weak. Clone size appears in some rows only: once, few, many, or a class for an expanded clone.

d_gene: .; v_gene: TRBV2; j_gene: TRBJ2-1; abundance: .; CDR3aa: CASSPASVGATEQFF; CDR3nt: TGTGCCAGCAGCCCGGCCTCGGTTGGAGCGACCGAGCAGTTCTTC
d_gene: TRBD2; v_gene: TRBV11-3; j_gene: TRBJ2-5; abundance: .; CDR3aa: CASSGTSGRPGGGETQYF; CDR3nt: TGTGCCAGCAGCGGAACTAGCGGGAGGCCAGGTGGGGGTGAGACCCAGTACTTC
d_gene: TRBD1; v_gene: TRBV10-3; j_gene: TRBJ1-1; abundance: .; CDR3aa: CAIRSGTGNTEAFF; CDR3nt: TGTGCCATCAGGTCAGGGACAGGGAATACTGAAGCTTTCTTT
d_gene: .; v_gene: TRBV5-1; j_gene: TRBJ1-3; abundance: .; CDR3aa: CASSLQGPYSGNTIYF; CDR3nt: TGCGCCAGCAGCTTACAGGGCCCCTACTCTGGAAACACCATATATTTT
d_gene: .; v_gene: TRBV28; j_gene: TRBJ2-1; abundance: .; CDR3aa: CAGTLARDFSEQFF; CDR3nt: TGTGCCGGCACCCTGGCAAGGGACTTTTCCGAGCAGTTCTTC
d_gene: .; v_gene: TRBV19; j_gene: TRBJ1-5; abundance: .; CDR3aa: CASSFDRAGGNQPQHF; CDR3nt: TGTGCCAGTAGTTTTGACCGGGCCGGGGGCAATCAGCCCCAGCATTTT
d_gene: .; v_gene: TRBV6-1; j_gene: TRBJ1-1; abundance: .; CDR3aa: CASSEGGLSTEAFF; CDR3nt: TGTGCCAGCAGTGAAGGGGGGCTGTCCACTGAAGCTTTCTTT
d_gene: .; v_gene: TRBV6-1; j_gene: TRBJ2-1; abundance: once; CDR3aa: CASSEAGGSRNEQFF; CDR3nt: TGTGCCAGCAGTGAAGCGGGGGGTTCGAGAAATGAGCAGTTCTTC
d_gene: .; v_gene: TRBV5-6; j_gene: TRBJ2-1; abundance: .; CDR3aa: CASSLVQHNEQFF; CDR3nt: TGTGCCAGCAGCTTGGTACAGCACAATGAGCAGTTCTTC
d_gene: .; v_gene: TRBV28; j_gene: TRBJ1-2; abundance: .; CDR3aa: CASSAQGIVANNGYGYTF; CDR3nt: TGTGCCAGCAGTGCCCAGGGGATAGTTGCCAATAACGGCTATGGCTACACCTTC
d_gene: TRBD1; v_gene: TRBV13; j_gene: TRBJ1-4; abundance: .; CDR3aa: CASSLRTGAEEKLFF; CDR3nt: TGTGCCAGCAGCCTCCGGACAGGGGCGGAAGAAAAACTGTTTTTT
d_gene: .; v_gene: TRBV9; j_gene: TRBJ1-1; abundance: .; CDR3aa: CASSVETVNTEAFF; CDR3nt: TGTGCCAGCAGCGTAGAAACGGTGAACACTGAAGCTTTCTTT
d_gene: TRBD1; v_gene: TRBV27; j_gene: TRBJ1-1; abundance: .; CDR3aa: CASSPPGQGIPEAFF; CDR3nt: TGTGCCAGCAGTCCTCCGGGACAGGGTATACCTGAAGCTTTCTTT
d_gene: .; v_gene: TRBV5-1; j_gene: TRBJ2-7; abundance: .; CDR3aa: CASSPDSSYEQYF; CDR3nt: TGCGCCAGCAGCCCGGACAGCTCCTACGAGCAGTACTTC
d_gene: .; v_gene: TRBV6-1; j_gene: TRBJ2-2; abundance: few; CDR3aa: CASSPSGEAGELFF; CDR3nt: TGTGCCAGCAGTCCGAGCGGAGAGGCCGGGGAGCTGTTTTTT
d_gene: TRBD1; v_gene: TRBV28; j_gene: TRBJ2-1; abundance: .; CDR3aa: CASRRDSSYNEQFF; CDR3nt: TGTGCCAGCAGACGGGACAGCTCCTACAATGAGCAGTTCTTC
d_gene: .; v_gene: TRBV21-1; j_gene: TRBJ2-2; abundance: .; CDR3aa: CASSKYPHRDRADTGELFF; CDR3nt: TGTGCCAGCAGCAAATACCCCCACCGGGACAGGGCTGACACCGGGGAGCTGTTTTTT
d_gene: TRBD2; v_gene: TRBV5-6; j_gene: TRBJ2-1; abundance: .; CDR3aa: CASSLTSGGRYNEQFF; CDR3nt: TGTGCCAGCAGCTTGACCTCTGGCGGGAGGTACAATGAGCAGTTCTTC
d_gene: TRBD2; v_gene: TRBV4-2; j_gene: TRBJ2-5; abundance: .; CDR3aa: CASSQDGLAGGRETQYF; CDR3nt: TGTGCCAGCAGCCAAGATGGGCTAGCGGGAGGTAGAGAGACCCAGTACTTC
d_gene: .; v_gene: TRBV20-1; j_gene: TRBJ2-7; abundance: .; CDR3aa: CSAAQDEQYF; CDR3nt: TGCAGTGCCGCCCAGGACGAGCAGTACTTC
d_gene: .; v_gene: TRBV7-6; j_gene: TRBJ2-3; abundance: .; CDR3aa: CASSRGTYHTQYF; CDR3nt: TGTGCCAGCAGCCGCGGAACCTACCACACGCAGTATTTT
d_gene: TRBD1; v_gene: TRBV4-1; j_gene: TRBJ2-1; abundance: .; CDR3aa: CASSLHGTGGNEQFF; CDR3nt: TGCGCCAGCAGCCTTCACGGGACAGGGGGTAATGAGCAGTTCTTC
d_gene: .; v_gene: TRBV28; j_gene: TRBJ1-1; abundance: .; CDR3aa: CASSLDSGTMGTEAFF; CDR3nt: TGTGCCAGCAGTTTAGACTCCGGGACTATGGGCACTGAAGCTTTCTTT
d_gene: .; v_gene: TRBV7-9; j_gene: TRBJ1-2; abundance: .; CDR3aa: CASSLAVGGGYTF; CDR3nt: TGTGCCAGCAGCTTAGCGGTCGGAGGTGGCTACACCTTC
d_gene: .; v_gene: TRBV18; j_gene: TRBJ1-6; abundance: .; CDR3aa: CASSPQKQGSYNSPLHF; CDR3nt: TGTGCCAGCTCACCACAGAAACAGGGCTCCTATAATTCACCCCTCCACTTT
d_gene: .; v_gene: TRBV11-3; j_gene: TRBJ2-7; abundance: .; CDR3aa: CASSSGQTYEQYF; CDR3nt: TGTGCCAGCAGCTCAGGACAGACCTACGAGCAGTACTTC
d_gene: .; v_gene: TRBV7-6; j_gene: TRBJ2-7; abundance: .; CDR3aa: CASSPNQGTRFEQYF; CDR3nt: TGTGCCAGCAGCCCGAACCAGGGAACCAGGTTTGAGCAGTACTTC
d_gene: TRBD1; v_gene: TRBV7-9; j_gene: TRBJ1-2; abundance: .; CDR3aa: CASSLAGTDGYTF; CDR3nt: TGTGCCAGCAGCTTAGCGGGGACAGATGGCTACACCTTC
d_gene: .; v_gene: TRBV15; j_gene: TRBJ1-2; abundance: .; CDR3aa: CATSRDLGGNGYTF; CDR3nt: TGTGCCACCAGCAGAGATTTGGGAGGGAATGGCTACACCTTC
d_gene: TRBD1; v_gene: TRBV5-1; j_gene: TRBJ1-2; abundance: .; CDR3aa: CASRPRTGGVENYGYTF; CDR3nt: TGCGCCAGCCGTCCGAGGACAGGGGGCGTGGAGAACTATGGCTACACCTTC
d_gene: TRBD1; v_gene: TRBV6-1; j_gene: TRBJ1-6; abundance: .; CDR3aa: CASTQDRGNSPLHF; CDR3nt: TGTGCCAGCACCCAGGACAGGGGAAATTCACCCCTCCACTTT
d_gene: .; v_gene: TRBV4-1; j_gene: TRBJ1-2; abundance: .; CDR3aa: CASSPRHTFWYGYTF; CDR3nt: TGCGCCAGCAGCCCCCGACATACCTTTTGGTATGGCTACACCTTC
d_gene: TRBD1; v_gene: TRBV28; j_gene: TRBJ1-2; abundance: .; CDR3aa: CASSPVDRGRLRYGYTF; CDR3nt: TGTGCCAGCAGTCCAGTGGACAGGGGCCGGTTACGCTATGGCTACACCTTC
d_gene: .; v_gene: TRBV19; j_gene: TRBJ1-4; abundance: .; CDR3aa: CASSSQDSGNEKLFF; CDR3nt: TGTGCCAGTAGTAGCCAGGACAGTGGGAATGAAAAACTGTTTTTT
d_gene: TRBD2; v_gene: TRBV5-1; j_gene: TRBJ2-2; abundance: .; CDR3aa: CASSLASGNTGELFF; CDR3nt: TGCGCCAGCAGCTTGGCTAGCGGGAACACCGGGGAGCTGTTTTTT
d_gene: .; v_gene: TRBV6-5; j_gene: TRBJ2-7; abundance: .; CDR3aa: CASSSSSYEQYF; CDR3nt: TGTGCCAGCAGTTCTAGCTCCTACGAGCAGTACTTC
d_gene: .; v_gene: TRBV7-6; j_gene: TRBJ2-5; abundance: .; CDR3aa: CASSLGQLETQYF; CDR3nt: TGTGCCAGCAGCTTAGGTCAGTTAGAGACCCAGTACTTC
d_gene: .; v_gene: TRBV4-2; j_gene: TRBJ1-2; abundance: .; CDR3aa: CASSQDGNNYGYTF; CDR3nt: TGTGCCAGCAGCCAAGATGGCAATAACTATGGCTACACCTTC
d_gene: TRBD2; v_gene: TRBV7-9; j_gene: TRBJ2-7; abundance: .; CDR3aa: CASSSGTSGIRGSYEQYF; CDR3nt: TGTGCCAGCAGCTCCGGGACTAGCGGAATCCGAGGGTCCTACGAGCAGTACTTC
d_gene: .; v_gene: TRBV4-2; j_gene: TRBJ1-2; abundance: once; CDR3aa: CASSQDLLGAGERGYTF; CDR3nt: TGTGCCAGCAGCCAAGATCTATTGGGGGCAGGAGAACGTGGCTACACCTTC
d_gene: .; v_gene: TRBV14; j_gene: TRBJ1-2; abundance: .; CDR3aa: CASSQVGDSTHGYTF; CDR3nt: TGTGCCAGCAGCCAAGTCGGCGACTCGACCCATGGCTACACCTTC
d_gene: TRBD2; v_gene: TRBV28; j_gene: TRBJ2-1; abundance: .; CDR3aa: CASSLKAAGVNEQFF; CDR3nt: TGTGCCAGCAGTCTCAAGGCCGCGGGGGTAAATGAGCAGTTCTTC
d_gene: TRBD2; v_gene: TRBV7-9; j_gene: TRBJ2-7; abundance: .; CDR3aa: CASSLLVAGGSEQYF; CDR3nt: TGTGCCAGCAGCTTACTGGTAGCGGGAGGTTCCGAGCAGTACTTC
d_gene: .; v_gene: TRBV5-4; j_gene: TRBJ1-1; abundance: few; CDR3aa: CASSPGQMNTEAFF; CDR3nt: TGTGCCAGCAGCCCCGGACAGATGAACACTGAAGCTTTCTTT
d_gene: TRBD1; v_gene: TRBV5-6; j_gene: TRBJ2-7; abundance: few; CDR3aa: CASSLVGDRVSYEQYF; CDR3nt: TGTGCCAGCAGCTTGGTAGGGGACAGGGTGTCCTACGAGCAGTACTTC
d_gene: TRBD2; v_gene: TRBV19; j_gene: TRBJ2-7; abundance: .; CDR3aa: CARPACLAGLYEQYF; CDR3nt: TGTGCCCGCCCTGCTTGCCTAGCGGGTCTCTACGAGCAGTACTTC